This entry is about one TCR beta chain. Antigen: not known. J gave up 2 bases and V 2 bases, and 8 bases lay outside the gene matches. The CDR3 spans 17 residues. Germline values: CDR1 SGHTA, CDR2 FQGNSA. This entry belongs to a study of chemoradiotherapy in HPV16-positive cancers. Study observations and caveats: For HPV16-positive patients, expanding HPV-responsive T cells associated with longer recurrence-free survival. Only a couple of HPV16-positive patients supplied the functional HPV-specificity definition.

The method was immunoSEQ multiplex PCR; TCRdb's version includes in-frame clones alone and lacks a portion of them. This sample carries around 8,000 clones, about 80% of them seen once, and the ten largest clones take 7.4%. J is TRBJ2-1 and V is TRBV7-2; 8 bases align to TRBD1. This material was acquired from a patient who underwent chemoradiotherapy. The receptor was isolated from a human donor with HPV-associated anogenital cancer. The CDR3 region has the DNA TGTGCCAGCAGCTTAAAGGCAGGGACAGGCCCCTACAATGAGCAGTTCTTC. It codes for CASSLKAGTGPYNEQFF.